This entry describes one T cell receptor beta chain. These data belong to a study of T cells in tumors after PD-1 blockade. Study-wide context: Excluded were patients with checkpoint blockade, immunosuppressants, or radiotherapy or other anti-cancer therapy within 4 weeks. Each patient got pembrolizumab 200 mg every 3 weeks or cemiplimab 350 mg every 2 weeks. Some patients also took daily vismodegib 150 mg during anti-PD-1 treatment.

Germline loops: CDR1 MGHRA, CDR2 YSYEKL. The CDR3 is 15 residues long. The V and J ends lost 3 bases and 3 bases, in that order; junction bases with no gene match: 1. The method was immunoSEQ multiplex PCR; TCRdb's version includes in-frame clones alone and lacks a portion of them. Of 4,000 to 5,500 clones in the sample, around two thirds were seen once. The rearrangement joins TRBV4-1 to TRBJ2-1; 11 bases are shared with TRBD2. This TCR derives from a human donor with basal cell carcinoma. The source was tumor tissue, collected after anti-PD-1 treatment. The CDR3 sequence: CASSQGLADYNEQFF. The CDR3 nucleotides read TGCGCCAGCAGCCAGGGACTAGCGGACTACAATGAGCAGTTCTTC.